These 26 T cell receptor beta chains originate from one sample sequenced in a study of persistence of HIV-infected CD4 T cells. The libraries were made with immunoSEQ version 4 in survey mode. Sequenced by immunoSEQ multiplex PCR; TCRdb stores in-frame clones only, minus some. The repertoire holds just over 40,000 clones, about 84% seen once, with 14% in the top ten. Overlapping HIV-1 Gag 15-mer peptides at roughly 1 ug per peptide per mL were used. CD40L/CD69 double-negative CD45RO-high memory CD4+ T cells were collected. Their antigens remain unidentified. The sample consisted of CD4+ T cells sorted from PBMCs after approximately 19-hour stimulation, taken from a patient who received antiretroviral therapy. The receptors derive from an adult man with HIV who was CMV-seropositive.

The chain recombines TRBV6-6 with TRBJ1-4; possible D gene TRBD1, 5 bases. V was pared by 0 bases and J by 5 bases, with 10 bases between. The CDR3 consists of 15 residues. Germline CDR1 is MNHNY and CDR2 is SVGAGI (reference sequence). Here the CDR3 DNA reads TGTGCCAGCAGTTACTCGGCAGGGAGAAATGAAAAACTGTTTTTT. Amino acid sequence: CASSYSAGRNEKLFF.

This chain uses TRBV20-1 with TRBJ2-5; D call uncertain. The CDR3 runs 11 residues. The germline V gene encodes CDR1 DFQATT and CDR2 SNEGSKA (reference sequence). Trimming removed 6 bases at V and 1 base at J, with 6 bases between. The CDR3 DNA follows: TGCAGTGCAGCCATCCAAGAGACCCAGTACTTC. Its translation: CSAAIQETQYF.

This clone showed up just once. The chain carries TRBV6-6 and TRBJ2-3; D gene unclear. V was cut by 7 bases and J by 5 bases, with 10 bases left in between. This CDR3 is built from 12 residues. The germline CDR1 and CDR2 sequences are MNHNY and SVGAGI (reference sequence). The CDR3 spells CASTKGRDTQYF. The CDR3, as DNA: TGTGCCAGCACCAAAGGGCGAGATACGCAGTATTTT.

The sample holds one count of this clone. This chain joins TRBV6-2 or TRBV6-3 and TRBJ1-5; possible D gene TRBD1, 5 bases. V gave up 0 bases and J gave up 6 bases, with 12 bases separating them. The CDR3 is made up of 15 amino acids. The V gene's germline CDR1 is MNHEY and CDR2 SVGEGT. In DNA form, the CDR3 reads TGTGCCAGCAGTTACTCATCGACGGGGGTTCAGCCCCAGCATTTT. Its protein is CASSYSSTGVQPQHF.

To note about this clone: The same CDR3 arises from other DNA sequences in this sample as well. The V and J genes are TRBV2 and TRBJ1-5; D call uncertain. Germline V gene sequence: CDR1 SNHLY, CDR2 FYNNEI. V lost 1 base, J lost 7 bases, and 5 bases lay in between. This CDR3 has 12 amino acids. CDR3 DNA sequence: TGTGCCAGCAGTGAAGGGAACCAGCCCCAGCATTTT. The encoded protein is CASSEGNQPQHF.

This clone came up a few times. The chain combines TRBV19 with TRBJ2-7, with TRBD1 matching over 8 bases. This CDR3 has 16 amino acids. V shed 5 bases, J shed 1 base, and the junction held 10 bases outside the gene matches. Germline V CDR1 and CDR2: LNHDA, SQIVND (reference sequence). The CDR3 loop reads CASSPPRTGPSYEQYF. The CDR3 region has the DNA TGTGCCAGTAGTCCCCCCCGGACAGGGCCTTCCTACGAGCAGTACTTC.

The chain is built from TRBV6-5 and TRBJ1-3; 11 bases fit TRBD1. J was trimmed by 4 bases and V by 1 base; bases with no gene match: 3. The CDR3 consists of 16 residues. Germline CDR1 and CDR2: MNHEY and SVGAGI. This chain's CDR3 is CASSYFGQGAGNTIYF. The CDR3 nucleotides read TGTGCCAGCAGTTACTTCGGACAGGGGGCAGGAAACACCATATATTTT.

The chain recombines TRBV7-9 with TRBJ2-3; TRBD1 matches at 8 bases. This CDR3 is 15 amino acids long. The germline CDR1 and CDR2 sequences are SEHNR and FQNEAQ (reference sequence). The trim removed 5 bases at V and 0 bases at J, leaving 4 bases unmatched. CDR3 in amino acids: CASSTRQGSTDTQYF. Here the CDR3 DNA reads TGTGCCAGCAGCACCCGACAGGGGAGCACAGATACGCAGTATTTT.

The chain couples TRBV30 to TRBJ2-5; 8 nucleotides match TRBD1. CDR3 length: 14 residues. The germline CDR1 and CDR2 sequences are GTSNPN and SVGIG (reference sequence). The J segment lost 5 bases and the V segment lost 2 bases, leaving 7 bases of the junction unmatched. CDR3 sequence reads: CAWSPQGAWETQYF. The CDR3 DNA follows: TGTGCCTGGAGTCCTCAGGGGGCCTGGGAGACCCAGTACTTC.

About this clone: Other DNA sequences in this sample translate to the same CDR3. The rearrangement uses TRBV5-6 and TRBJ1-2; TRBD1 agrees at 7 bases. Germline loops: CDR1 SGHDT, CDR2 YYEEEE. The CDR3 consists of 13 residues. V gave up 7 bases and J gave up 0 bases; unmatched junction bases: 3. The CDR3 DNA reads as TGTGCCAGCGGGGACAGAGCTAACTATGGCTACACCTTC. Translating gives CASGDRANYGYTF.

This chain connects TRBV3-1 (or the pseudogene TRBV3-2) to TRBJ1-1, with unresolved D. The CDR3 runs 12 residues. The germline V and J ends were trimmed by 3 bases and 1 base, with 3 bases remaining between them. In germline, CDR1 is LGHDT, CDR2 YNNKEL (reference sequence). The CDR3 loop is CASSHKNTEAFF. CDR3 in DNA: TGTGCCAGCAGCCATAAGAACACTGAAGCTTTCTTT.

The chain employs TRBV10-3 and TRBJ1-5; D not certain. The CDR3 consists of 16 residues. Germline CDR1 is ENHRY and CDR2 is SYGVKD. The V and J ends lost 0 bases and 1 base respectively, with 10 bases between them. The CDR3 here is CAISESVAGSNQPQHF. The DNA for the CDR3 is TGTGCCATCAGTGAGTCAGTCGCTGGGAGCAATCAGCCCCAGCATTTT.

The chain has TRBV5-4 and TRBJ1-4; D remains unclear. The germline CDR1 and CDR2 sequences are SGHNT and YYREEE (reference sequence). This CDR3 spans 15 amino acids. V was pared by 1 base and J by 2 bases, with 9 bases between. CDR3 sequence reads: CASSLKLDTNEKLFF. The CDR3 bases are TGTGCCAGCAGCTTGAAACTGGACACTAATGAAAAACTGTTTTTT. The full variable domain, in which reference TRBV5-4 and TRBJ1-4 provide the parts outside the CDR3, is ETGVTQSPTHLIKTRGQQVTLRCSSQSGHNTVSWYQQALGQGPQFIFQYYREEENGRGNFPPRFSGLQFPNYSSELNVNALELDDSALYLCASSLKLDTNEKLFFGSGTQLSVL.

The chain combines TRBV5-6 with TRBJ1-1; TRBD1 matches 7 bases. Germline V gene data show CDR1 as SGHDT and CDR2 as YYEEEE. CDR3 length: 14 amino acids. The junction had 3 bases not matched to a gene; V was cut back by 1 base and J by 3 bases. This chain's CDR3 is CASSLTGDDTEAFF. CDR3 nucleotides: TGTGCCAGCAGCTTGACAGGGGACGACACTGAAGCTTTCTTT.

This chain uses TRBV30 with TRBJ1-3; 8 nucleotides match TRBD1. Germline loops: CDR1 GTSNPN, CDR2 SVGIG (reference sequence). CDR3 length: 18 amino acids. Trimming cost V 2 bases and J 4 bases; bases outside gene matches: 16. Here the CDR3 DNA reads TGTGCCTGGAGTAGGTGGGGCCAGGGGGCGCCGGGGGGAAACACCATATATTTT. Translated: CAWSRWGQGAPGGNTIYF.

The rearrangement uses TRBV7-3 and TRBJ1-2, with D unresolved. Germline V gene data show CDR1 as SGHTA and CDR2 as FQGTGA. The CDR3 is 13 amino acids. V shed 1 base and J shed 4 bases, with 7 bases lying between them. The CDR3 nucleotides read TGTGCCAGCAGCTTAAGCCAGACCTATGGCTACACCTTC. Its translation: CASSLSQTYGYTF.

The chain joins TRBV29-1 to TRBJ1-1; D not certain. Germline V gene lookup returns CDR1 SQVTM and CDR2 ANQGSEA. V was shortened by 8 bases and J by 1 base, with 11 bases between the two germline ends. This CDR3 has 12 amino acids. The CDR3 here is CSLKEGNTEAFF. The CDR3 DNA is TGCAGCTTAAAAGAGGGGAACACTGAAGCTTTCTTT. Together with reference TRBV29-1 and TRBJ1-1, the CDR3 gives the full variable domain: SAVISQKPSRDICQRGTSLTIQCQVDSQVTMMFWYRQQPGQSLTLIATANQGSEATYESGFVIDKFPISRPNLTFSTLTVSNMSPEDSSIYLCSLKEGNTEAFFGQGTRLTVV.

The V call is TRBV19, the J call TRBJ1-1; TRBD1 is a possible D gene (5 bases). The CDR3 consists of 15 residues. Trimming stripped 5 bases from V and 11 bases from J, with 24 bases between. CDR1 is LNHDA, CDR2 SQIVND, per germline (reference sequence). The CDR3 coding sequence is TGTGCCAGTAGTCCACTAAGATGGGACCTGAAGAAGGCTTTCTTT. As protein: CASSPLRWDLKKAFF.

This clone has only one observation. V gene TRBV4-3 combines with J gene TRBJ1-4; the D gene is possibly TRBD1 (5 bases). CDR1 and CDR2 (germline): LGHNA, YSLEER. V gave up 4 bases and J gave up 4 bases, with 13 bases separating them. This CDR3 has 15 residues. The CDR3 DNA sequence: TGCGCCAGCAGCCCCCATTTGGGGGATAATGAAAAACTGTTTTTT. This encodes CASSPHLGDNEKLFF.

This clone was detected only a few times. Other DNA sequences from this sample encode an identical CDR3 as well. The CDR3: CASSVAREETQYF. The CDR3 DNA is TGTGCCAGCAGCGTAGCCCGAGAAGAGACCCAGTACTTC. The chain is built from TRBV9 and TRBJ2-5; D remains unclear. Germline CDR1 reads SGDLS; CDR2 reads YYNGEE. Deletions cut 0 bases from V and 3 bases from J, with 6 bases between. The CDR3 spans 13 residues. The whole variable domain, remainder taken from reference TRBV9 and TRBJ2-5, is DSGVTQTPKHLITATGQRVTLRCSPRSGDLSVYWYQQSLDQGLQFLIQYYNGEERAKGNILERFSAQQFPDLHSELNLSSLELGDSALYFCASSVAREETQYFGPGTRLLVL.

The V gene is TRBV19, the J gene TRBJ2-7, with D possibly called TRBD1 or TRBD2 (5 bases each). CDR1 LNHDA and CDR2 SQIVND come from the germline V gene (reference sequence). V shed 3 bases and J shed 2 bases, with 11 bases lying between them. The CDR3 consists of 14 residues. Written as DNA, the CDR3 is TGTGCCAGTAGTATCACCGGGACCCCCTACGAGCAGTACTTC. Residues: CASSITGTPYEQYF.

The CDR3 is CASRESLPHEQFF. The CDR3 bases are TGTGCCAGCAGAGAGAGCCTCCCGCATGAGCAGTTCTTC. The gene calls are TRBV12-3 or TRBV12-4 and TRBJ2-1; D call uncertain. V was shortened by 6 bases and J by 8 bases, with 14 bases between the two germline ends. The CDR3 length is 13 residues.

The chain has TRBV30 and TRBJ1-2, with D possibly being TRBD1 (5 bases). CDR3 length: 12 amino acids. Trimming shortened V by 5 bases and J by 8 bases, and 15 bases separated the two germline ends. Germline V gene lookup returns CDR1 GTSNPN and CDR2 SVGIG (reference sequence). The CDR3 DNA reads TGTGCCTGGGACAGAGGGTGGGACGGCTACACCTTC. The encoded protein is CAWDRGWDGYTF.

The count of this clone is one. V and J are TRBV11-3 and TRBJ2-7; 7 bases map to TRBD2. The ends lost 3 bases at V and 7 bases at J; junction bases unmatched: 6. CDR1 SGHNT and CDR2 YENEEA come from the germline V gene. CDR3 length equals 13 residues. CDR3 DNA: TGTGCCAGCAGCTTGGGAGGGCTAGGGGAGCAGTACTTC. This sequence encodes CASSLGGLGEQYF.

This clone was detected a few times. This sequence joins TRBV11-1 and TRBJ2-7; D perhaps matches TRBD1 (8 bases). V gave up 1 base and J gave up 2 bases, with 12 bases separating them. CDR3 length: 15 residues. In germline, CDR1 is SGHAT, CDR2 FQDESV (reference sequence). CDR3 loop: CASSLEQGGTYEQYF. Here the CDR3 DNA reads TGTGCCAGCAGCTTAGAACAGGGGGGGACCTACGAGCAGTACTTC.

As to this clone: In the same sample, other DNA sequences code for this CDR3. The chain joins TRBV18 to TRBJ1-1; TRBD1 is a possible D gene (6 bases). V lost 3 bases and J 1 base, leaving 9 bases between the germline ends. The CDR3 spans 14 residues. In germline, CDR1 is KGHSH, CDR2 LQKENI. Here the CDR3 reads CASSPQTGNTEAFF. The CDR3 DNA is TGTGCCAGCTCACCCCAGACAGGGAACACTGAAGCTTTCTTT.